This paragraph reports one TCR beta chain. Its antigen is undetermined. This entry is derived from a study of T cells in Graves' hyperthyroidism and ophthalmopathy. Study-level information: Before treatment of any kind, peripheral blood was taken at initial diagnosis. Study-wide points: Blood also contained most expanded thyroid clonotypes above 0.001. Through a model of 13 V-J features, ophthalmopathy was separated from stable hyperthyroidism.

RNA transcripts provided the source from which TCR beta CDR3 regions were amplified. First-round RT-PCR of the TCR CDR3 relied on the HTBI primer set. In TCRdb, the multiplex PCR reads were re-called with MiXCR into one record per CDR3 protein. The sample carries roughly 360,000 distinct CDR3 sequences, about 14% recorded once. The V gene's germline CDR1 is MNHEY and CDR2 SVGAGI. This CDR3 is 15 amino acids long. The ends were cut back, 4 bases at V and 3 bases at J, with 15 bases in the middle. The chain employs TRBV6-5 and TRBJ1-1, with unresolved D. This receptor was identified in a man under 40 with Graves' hyperthyroidism that later progressed to Graves' ophthalmopathy. The sample consisted of blood. The CDR3 here is CASSSPDGRYTEAFF. In DNA, the CDR3 is TGTGCCAGCAGTTCTCCCGACGGTCGTTACACTGAAGCTTTCTTT.